These 5 T cell receptor beta chains originate from one sample sequenced in a study of shared clonotypes between healthy human individuals. Measured with immunoSEQ multiplex PCR; TCRdb has only the in-frame clones, and not every one. The top ten clones hold over 1.5% of a sample with approximately 2,200,000 clones, approximately 94% of them seen once. CD8 cells regarded as naive lacked CD45RO, were positively chosen for CCR7, and omitted terminally differentiated effector memory CD45RA+ cells. Sequencing was carried out using naive CD8+ T cells from PBMCs. The receptors were sampled from a man in his late teens or twenties in good health. Some clones in this sample may be carry-over from other donors' samples.

V gene TRBV5-1 combines with J gene TRBJ2-4; D is unclear. The CDR3 consists of 16 residues. The germline V gene has CDR1 SGHRS and CDR2 YFSETQ. V lost 0 bases to trimming and J lost 0 bases, with 10 bases between them. The CDR3 bases are TGCGCCAGCAGCTTGGAGGATCCGCTAGCCAAAAACATTCAGTACTTC. Encoded protein: CASSLEDPLAKNIQYF.

About this clone: One end of the junction varies from germline; a read error may be responsible. The V and J genes are TRBV29-1 and TRBJ2-2, with 7 bases matching TRBD2. Germline lookup yields CDR1 SQVTM and CDR2 ANQGSEA. The CDR3 runs to 15 residues. The CDR3 coding sequence is TGCAGCGTTAAAGATGAGGTGGCGGGGGCCGGGGAGCTGTTTTTT. Translating it yields CSVKDEVAGAGELFF.

The chain carries TRBV6-1 and TRBJ2-7, with 9 positions matching TRBD2. Trimming removed 7 bases from V and 4 bases from J; junction bases left unmatched: 5. Germline V CDR1 and CDR2: MNHNS, SASEGT. The CDR3 is 13 residues long. CDR3 sequence reads: CASTPSGTYEQYF. The CDR3 region has the DNA TGTGCCAGCACTCCTAGCGGGACGTACGAGCAGTACTTC.

This rearrangement joins TRBV14 to TRBJ2-6; TRBD1 might be the D (6 bases). Germline CDR1 and CDR2: SGHDN and FVKESK. Trimming removed 4 bases at V and 0 bases at J, with 13 bases between. CDR3 length: 17 residues. CDR3 nucleotide sequence: TGTGCCAGCAGCCCCAGACAGGTCAGCTCTGGGGCCAACGTCCTGACTTTC. Its translation: CASSPRQVSSGANVLTF.

This clone was picked up one time. The sample contains more than one DNA sequence encoding this CDR3. CDR3 sequence: CASSLSLGEQYF. The CDR3 region has the DNA TGTGCCAGCAGTCTCTCCCTTGGCGAGCAGTACTTC. This chain connects TRBV27 to TRBJ2-7; unclear D gene. This CDR3 comprises 12 residues. Trimming cost V 5 bases and J 6 bases, with 11 bases left between them. Germline values: CDR1 MNHEY, CDR2 SMNVEV (reference sequence).